Here is one T cell receptor beta chain with its context. The data belong to a study of blood T cell repertoires in COVID-19. The overall study: Collection of acute and convalescent COVID-19 samples took place in the United States, Italy and Spain.

Per the authors' pipeline: Estimation of nucleated cell counts relied on the amplification of reference gene primers. Data came from immunoSEQ multiplex PCR; TCRdb stores just in-frame clones and leaves some out. The V and J calls and the clone size are those of that table, but D and trimming were determined from the DNA. Of more than 450,000 clones listed, roughly nine tenths are singletons. This CDR3 region has 13 residues. The V and J ends lost 2 bases and 1 base respectively, with 5 bases between them. The germline V gene has CDR1 MNHNS and CDR2 SASEGT. Participants reported their clinical history, and cohort assignment relied on those reports.

The sequencing sample was made of PBMCs or T cells enriched from blood (not recorded which). This clonotype was obtained from a woman aged 18-30 years who had recovered from COVID-19. The V and J genes are TRBV6-1 and TRBJ1-1; unclear D gene. The CDR3 loop reads CASSERANTEAFF. The CDR3 DNA is TGTGCCAGCAGTGAACGAGCGAACACTGAAGCTTTCTTT.